Following are 5 T cell receptor beta chains from one sample sequenced in a study of cytomegalovirus exposure and HLA in healthy donors. Primers for the PCR totalled 60 Vbeta and 13 Jbeta. Clones were sequenced by immunoSEQ multiplex PCR, and TCRdb holds only the in-frame ones, with some missing. This table has roughly 140,000 clones, approximately 81% appearing once. The sequencing input was PBMCs. These receptors originate from a woman aged 35 to 49 in good health and CMV-seropositive.

This rearrangement joins TRBV7-3 to TRBJ2-3; TRBD2 matches at 9 bases. CDR3 length: 15 amino acids. The germline V gene encodes CDR1 SGHTA and CDR2 FQGTGA. The junction had 3 bases not matched to a gene; V was cut back by 4 bases and J by 1 base. The CDR3 nucleotides read TGTGCCAGCAGCTCCCGACTAGCGGGCACAGATACGCAGTATTTT. Its protein is CASSSRLAGTDTQYF.

The chain couples TRBV5-4 to TRBJ1-2, with D tentatively TRBD1 (5 bases). This CDR3 contains 16 residues. CDR1 is SGHNT and CDR2 is YYREEE in the germline V gene (reference sequence). Deletions cut 1 base from V and 3 bases from J, with 16 bases between. CDR3 in amino acids: CASSLSGGGGHYGYTF. CDR3 bases: TGTGCCAGCAGCTTGAGCGGGGGGGGAGGTCACTATGGCTACACCTTC.

The chain uses TRBV27 and TRBJ2-7, with TRBD1 matching over 9 bases. Germline CDR1 and CDR2: MNHEY and SMNVEV (reference sequence). J lost 3 bases, V lost 7 bases, and 13 bases had no gene match. CDR3 length equals 16 residues. The chain's CDR3 is CASTSVTGGAFYEQYF. CDR3 DNA: TGTGCCAGCACAAGCGTCACAGGGGGCGCTTTCTACGAGCAGTACTTC.

The V call is TRBV29-1, the J call TRBJ2-6; D gene uncertain. Trimming took off 4 bases at V and 0 bases at J, with 10 bases between the two ends. The CDR3 is made up of 15 amino acids. The germline gives CDR1 SQVTM, CDR2 ANQGSEA. Here the CDR3 DNA reads TGCAGCGTTGTGGGTACTACCTCTGGGGCCAACGTCCTGACTTTC. This sequence encodes CSVVGTTSGANVLTF.

The count of this clone is one. This chain's CDR3 is CASLGGAGEQYF. Here the CDR3 DNA reads TGTGCCAGCTTGGGGGGGGCGGGAGAGCAGTACTTC. The chain employs TRBV28 and TRBJ2-7, with a weak D call TRBD2 (7 bases). Trimming removed 8 bases from V and 7 bases from J, with 15 bases in between. The CDR3 extends over 12 amino acids. CDR1 is MDHEN, CDR2 SYDVKM, per germline.